This T cell receptor beta chain was recorded in a study of STAT5B mutations in CD4+ large granular lymphocyte leukemia. Findings of the study overall: Patient CD4-sorted repertoires stayed more clonal than healthy ones after leukemic-clone removal.

The data were produced by immunoSEQ multiplex PCR, yet TCRdb's version contains in-frame clones alone and is incomplete. The table includes approximately 36,000 clones, under 85% detected once. CDR3 size: 12 residues. CDR1 SGHNT and CDR2 YENEEA come from the germline V gene. Trimming stripped 6 bases from V and 3 bases from J, with 9 bases between. This clone appeared once. Its target is unknown. The sequence was obtained from a human donor in good health. The V and J genes are TRBV11-3 and TRBJ2-7, with TRBD1 as a possible D gene (6 bases). Sequenced material: CD4+ T cells from blood buffy coats. The CDR3 nucleotides are TGTGCCAGCAGTAAGGGGGACTACGAGCAGTACTTC. It codes for CASSKGDYEQYF.